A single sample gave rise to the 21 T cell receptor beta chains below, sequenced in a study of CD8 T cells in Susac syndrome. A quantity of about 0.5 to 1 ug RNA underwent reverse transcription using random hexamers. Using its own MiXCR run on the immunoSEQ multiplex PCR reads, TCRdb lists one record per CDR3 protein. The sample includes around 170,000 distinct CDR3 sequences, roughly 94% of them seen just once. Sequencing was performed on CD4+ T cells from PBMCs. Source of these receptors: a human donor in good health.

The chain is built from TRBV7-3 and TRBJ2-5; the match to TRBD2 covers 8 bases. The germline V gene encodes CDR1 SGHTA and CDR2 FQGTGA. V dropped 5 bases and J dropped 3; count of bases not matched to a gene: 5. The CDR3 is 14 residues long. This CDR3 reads CASSISGSKETQYF. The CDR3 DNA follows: TGTGCCAGCAGCATAAGCGGGAGTAAAGAGACCCAGTACTTC.

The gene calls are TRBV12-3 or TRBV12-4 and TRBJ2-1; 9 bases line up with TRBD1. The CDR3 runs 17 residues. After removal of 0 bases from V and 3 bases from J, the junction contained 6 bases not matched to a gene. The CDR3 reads CASSLAQGTGNYNEQFF. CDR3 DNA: TGTGCCAGCAGTTTAGCTCAGGGGACAGGGAACTACAATGAGCAGTTCTTC.

The CDR3 DNA sequence: TGTGCCAGCACCCAGGGTTACGGCTACACCTTC. Translated, it gives CASTQGYGYTF. V is TRBV6-5 and J is TRBJ1-2, with D perhaps TRBD1 (5 bases). This CDR3 has 11 amino acids. Germline V gene sequence: CDR1 MNHEY, CDR2 SVGAGI. V was cut by 7 bases and J by 8 bases, with 11 bases left in between.

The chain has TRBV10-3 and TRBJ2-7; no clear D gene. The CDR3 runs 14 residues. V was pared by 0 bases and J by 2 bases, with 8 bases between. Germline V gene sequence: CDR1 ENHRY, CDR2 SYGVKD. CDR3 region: CAISESLAAYEQYF. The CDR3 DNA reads TGTGCCATCAGTGAGTCGTTAGCCGCCTACGAGCAGTACTTC.

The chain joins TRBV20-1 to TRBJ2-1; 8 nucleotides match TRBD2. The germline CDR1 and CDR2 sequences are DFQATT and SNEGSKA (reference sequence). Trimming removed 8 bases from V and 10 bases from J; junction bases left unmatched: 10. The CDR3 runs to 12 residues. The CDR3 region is CSSGRPSEEQFF. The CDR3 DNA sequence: TGCAGTAGCGGGAGACCGAGCGAGGAGCAGTTCTTC.

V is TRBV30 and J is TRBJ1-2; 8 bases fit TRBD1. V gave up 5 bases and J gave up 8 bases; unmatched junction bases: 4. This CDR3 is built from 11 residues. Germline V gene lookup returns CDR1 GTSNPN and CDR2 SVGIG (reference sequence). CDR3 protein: CAWRTGPGYTF. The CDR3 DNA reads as TGTGCCTGGCGGACAGGGCCCGGCTACACCTTC. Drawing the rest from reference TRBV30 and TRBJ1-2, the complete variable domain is SQTIHQWPATLVQPVGSPLSLECTVEGTSNPNLYWYRQAAGRGLQLLFYSVGIGQISSEVPQNLSASRPQDRQFILSSKKLLLSDSGFYLCAWRTGPGYTFGSGTRLTVV.

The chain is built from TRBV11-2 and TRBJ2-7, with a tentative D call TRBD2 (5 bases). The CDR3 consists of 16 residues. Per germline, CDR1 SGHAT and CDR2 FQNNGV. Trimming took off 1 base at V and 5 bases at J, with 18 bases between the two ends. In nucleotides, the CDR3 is TGTGCCAGCAGCTTAGGCACAGCGCCGGGGATCAACGAGCAGTACTTC. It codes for CASSLGTAPGINEQYF.

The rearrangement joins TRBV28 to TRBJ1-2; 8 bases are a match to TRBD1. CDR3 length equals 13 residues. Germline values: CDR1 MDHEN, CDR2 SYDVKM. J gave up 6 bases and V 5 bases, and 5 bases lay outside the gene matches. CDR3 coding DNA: TGTGCCAGCAGTCTCCGGACAGGGAATGGCTACACCTTC. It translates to CASSLRTGNGYTF.

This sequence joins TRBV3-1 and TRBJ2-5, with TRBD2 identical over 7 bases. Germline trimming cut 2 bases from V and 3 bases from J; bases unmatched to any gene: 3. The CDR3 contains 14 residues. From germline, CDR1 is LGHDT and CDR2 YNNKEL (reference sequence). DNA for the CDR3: TGTGCCAGCAGCCAACAAAGCGGGAAAGAGACCCAGTACTTC. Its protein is CASSQQSGKETQYF.

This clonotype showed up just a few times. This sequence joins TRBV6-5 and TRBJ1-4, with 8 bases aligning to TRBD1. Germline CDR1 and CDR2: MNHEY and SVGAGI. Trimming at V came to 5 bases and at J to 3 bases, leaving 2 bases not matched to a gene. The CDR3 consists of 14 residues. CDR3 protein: CASSRTGPNEKLFF. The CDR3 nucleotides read TGTGCCAGCAGTCGGACAGGGCCTAATGAAAAACTGTTTTTT.

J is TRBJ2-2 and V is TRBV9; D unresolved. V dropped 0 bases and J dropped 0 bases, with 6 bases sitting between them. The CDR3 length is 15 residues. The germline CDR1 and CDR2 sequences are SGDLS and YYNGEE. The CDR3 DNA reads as TGTGCCAGCAGCGTAGGCTATCCGAACACCGGGGAGCTGTTTTTT. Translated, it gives CASSVGYPNTGELFF.

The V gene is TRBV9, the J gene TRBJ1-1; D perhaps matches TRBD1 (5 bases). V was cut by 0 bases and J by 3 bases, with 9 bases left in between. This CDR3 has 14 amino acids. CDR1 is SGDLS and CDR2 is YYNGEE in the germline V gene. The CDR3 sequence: CASSVGQGDTEAFF. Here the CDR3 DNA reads TGTGCCAGCAGCGTAGGGCAGGGAGACACTGAAGCTTTCTTT.

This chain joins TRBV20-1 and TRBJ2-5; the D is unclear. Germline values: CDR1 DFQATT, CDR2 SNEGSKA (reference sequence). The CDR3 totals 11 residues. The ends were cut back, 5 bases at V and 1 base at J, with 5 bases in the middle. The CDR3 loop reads CSAGPQETQYF. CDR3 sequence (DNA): TGCAGTGCTGGCCCCCAAGAGACCCAGTACTTC.

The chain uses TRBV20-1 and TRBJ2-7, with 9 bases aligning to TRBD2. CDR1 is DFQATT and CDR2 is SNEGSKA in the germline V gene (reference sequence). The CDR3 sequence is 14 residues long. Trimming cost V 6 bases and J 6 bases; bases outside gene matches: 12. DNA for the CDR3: TGCAGTGCGTATAGCGGGAGTCACGGGGGCGAGCAGTACTTC. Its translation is CSAYSGSHGGEQYF.

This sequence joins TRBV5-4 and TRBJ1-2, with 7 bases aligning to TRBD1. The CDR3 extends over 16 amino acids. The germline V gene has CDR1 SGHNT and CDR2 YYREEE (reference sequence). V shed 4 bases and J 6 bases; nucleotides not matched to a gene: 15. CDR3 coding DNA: TGTGCCAGCAGCCTGGACAGGAAGCAGCGACTAGATGGCTACACCTTC. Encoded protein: CASSLDRKQRLDGYTF.

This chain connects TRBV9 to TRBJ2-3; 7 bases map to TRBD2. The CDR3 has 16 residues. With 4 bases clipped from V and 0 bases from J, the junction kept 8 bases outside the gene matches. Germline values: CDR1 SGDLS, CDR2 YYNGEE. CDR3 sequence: CASSPLSGGSTDTQYF. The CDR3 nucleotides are TGTGCCAGCAGCCCCCTATCCGGGGGGAGCACAGATACGCAGTATTTT.

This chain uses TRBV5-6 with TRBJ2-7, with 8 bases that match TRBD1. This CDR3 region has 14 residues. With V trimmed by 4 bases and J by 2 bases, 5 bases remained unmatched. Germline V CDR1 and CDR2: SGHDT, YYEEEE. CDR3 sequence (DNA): TGTGCCAGCAGCGCCCAGGGGGCCGCCTACGAGCAGTACTTC. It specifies CASSAQGAAYEQYF.

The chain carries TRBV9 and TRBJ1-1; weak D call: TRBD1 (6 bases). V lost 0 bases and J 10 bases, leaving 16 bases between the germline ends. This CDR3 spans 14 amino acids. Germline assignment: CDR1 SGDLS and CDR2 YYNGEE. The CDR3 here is CASSVDGTIFGAFF. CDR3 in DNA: TGTGCCAGCAGCGTAGATGGGACAATCTTCGGAGCTTTCTTT.

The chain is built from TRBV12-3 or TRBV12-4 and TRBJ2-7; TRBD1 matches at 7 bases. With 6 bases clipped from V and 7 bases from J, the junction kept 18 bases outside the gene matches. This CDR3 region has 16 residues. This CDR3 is CASSQGVQDFWGEQYF. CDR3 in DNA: TGTGCCAGCAGCCAGGGGGTACAGGACTTCTGGGGGGAGCAGTACTTC.

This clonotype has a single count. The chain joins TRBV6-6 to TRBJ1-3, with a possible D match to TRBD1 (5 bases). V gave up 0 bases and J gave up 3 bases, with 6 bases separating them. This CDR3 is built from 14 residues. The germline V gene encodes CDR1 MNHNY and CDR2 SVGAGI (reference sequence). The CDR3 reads CASSYSGGGNTIYF. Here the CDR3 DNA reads TGTGCCAGCAGTTACTCGGGGGGTGGAAACACCATATATTTT.

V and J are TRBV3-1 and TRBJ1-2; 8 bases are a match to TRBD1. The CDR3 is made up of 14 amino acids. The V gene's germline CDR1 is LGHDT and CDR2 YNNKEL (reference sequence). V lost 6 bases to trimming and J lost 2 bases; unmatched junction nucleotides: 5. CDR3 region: CASRFRDRNYGYTF. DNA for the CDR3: TGTGCCAGCAGGTTCCGGGACAGGAACTATGGCTACACCTTC.